This TCR beta chain was found in a study of blood T cell repertoires in COVID-19. In the original processing: Nucleated cell counts were estimated from reference gene primer amplification. Assay used: immunoSEQ multiplex PCR; TCRdb lists only in-frame clones, some missing. V and J calls and clone size follow that table, whereas D and trimming were derived from the DNA. Seen here are about 260,000 clones, approximately 90% observed once, and the top ten hold 1% to 1.5%. Germline V gives CDR1 LGHDT, CDR2 YNNKEL (reference sequence). The CDR3 loop spans 12 amino acids. Trimming removed 2 bases at V and 4 bases at J, with 5 bases between.

The genes are TRBV3-1 (or the pseudogene TRBV3-2) and TRBJ1-1; D unclear. The sample consisted of PBMCs or T cells enriched from blood (not recorded which). The TCR sequence derives from a woman aged 40 to 50 with acute COVID-19. The DNA for the CDR3 is TGTGCCAGCAGCCAATCTACCACTGAAGCTTTCTTT. Translating it yields CASSQSTTEAFF.